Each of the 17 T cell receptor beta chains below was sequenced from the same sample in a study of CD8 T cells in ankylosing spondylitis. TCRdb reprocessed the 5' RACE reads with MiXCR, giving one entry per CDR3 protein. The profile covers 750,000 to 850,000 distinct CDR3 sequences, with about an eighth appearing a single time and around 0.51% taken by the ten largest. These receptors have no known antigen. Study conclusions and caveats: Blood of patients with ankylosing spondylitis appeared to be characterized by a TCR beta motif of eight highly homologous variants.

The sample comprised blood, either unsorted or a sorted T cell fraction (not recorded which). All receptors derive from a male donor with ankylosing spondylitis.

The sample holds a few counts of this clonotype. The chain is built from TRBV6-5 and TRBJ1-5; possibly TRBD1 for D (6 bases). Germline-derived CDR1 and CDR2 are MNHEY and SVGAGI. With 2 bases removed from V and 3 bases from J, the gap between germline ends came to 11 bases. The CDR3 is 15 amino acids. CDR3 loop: CASSYNRDTNQPQHF. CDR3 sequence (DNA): TGTGCCAGCAGTTACAACCGGGACACCAATCAGCCCCAGCATTTT.

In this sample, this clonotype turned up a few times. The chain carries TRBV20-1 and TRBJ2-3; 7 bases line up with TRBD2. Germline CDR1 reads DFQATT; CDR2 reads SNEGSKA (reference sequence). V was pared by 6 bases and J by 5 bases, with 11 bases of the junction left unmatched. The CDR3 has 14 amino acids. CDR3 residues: CSAAPGGSKDTQYF. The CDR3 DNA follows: TGCAGTGCCGCCCCGGGCGGGAGTAAAGATACGCAGTATTTT.

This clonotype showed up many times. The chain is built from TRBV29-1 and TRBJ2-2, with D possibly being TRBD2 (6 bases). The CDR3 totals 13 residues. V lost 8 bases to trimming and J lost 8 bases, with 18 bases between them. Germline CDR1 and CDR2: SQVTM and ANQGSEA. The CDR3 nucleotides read TGCAGCTCTTCGACTAGTTTCGGAGGGGAGCTGTTTTTT. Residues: CSSSTSFGGELFF.

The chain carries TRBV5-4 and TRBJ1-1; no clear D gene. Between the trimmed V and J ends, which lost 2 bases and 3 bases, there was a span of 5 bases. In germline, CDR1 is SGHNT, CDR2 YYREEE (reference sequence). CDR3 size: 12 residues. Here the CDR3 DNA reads TGTGCCAGCAGCTTTACGGACACTGAAGCTTTCTTT. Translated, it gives CASSFTDTEAFF.

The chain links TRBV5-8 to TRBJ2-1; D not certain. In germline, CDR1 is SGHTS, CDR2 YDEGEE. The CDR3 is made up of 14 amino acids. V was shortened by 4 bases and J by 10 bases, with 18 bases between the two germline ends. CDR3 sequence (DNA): TGTGCCAGCAGCCCCGGCCCCCGAGAGGAGGAGCAGTTCTTC. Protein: CASSPGPREEEQFF.

CDR3 nucleotide sequence: TGTGCCACCAGCAGGGGAGGACAGGGGGCTAACACCGGGGAGCTGTTTTTT. Translated, it gives CATSRGGQGANTGELFF. This chain connects TRBV15 to TRBJ2-2, with 11 bases aligning to TRBD1. V gave up 3 bases and J gave up 2 bases; unmatched junction bases: 5. From germline, CDR1 is LNHNV and CDR2 YYDKDF (reference sequence). This CDR3 region has 17 residues.

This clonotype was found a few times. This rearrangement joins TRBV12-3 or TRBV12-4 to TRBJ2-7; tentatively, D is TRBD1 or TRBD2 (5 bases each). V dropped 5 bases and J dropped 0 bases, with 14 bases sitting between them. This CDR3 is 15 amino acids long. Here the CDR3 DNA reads TGTGCCAGCAGTAAGGGGACGTCCAGCTCCTACGAGCAGTACTTC. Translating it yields CASSKGTSSSYEQYF.

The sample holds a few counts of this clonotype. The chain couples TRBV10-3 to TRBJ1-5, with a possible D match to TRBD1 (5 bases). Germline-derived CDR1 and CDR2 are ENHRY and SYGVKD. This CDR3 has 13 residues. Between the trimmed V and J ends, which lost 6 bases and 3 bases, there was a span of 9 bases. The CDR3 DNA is TGTGCCATCAGGAGGGACCTCAATCAGCCCCAGCATTTT. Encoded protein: CAIRRDLNQPQHF.

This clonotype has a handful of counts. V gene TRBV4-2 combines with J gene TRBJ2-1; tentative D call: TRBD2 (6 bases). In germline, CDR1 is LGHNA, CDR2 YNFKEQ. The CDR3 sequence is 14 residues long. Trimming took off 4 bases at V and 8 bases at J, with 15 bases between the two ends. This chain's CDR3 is CASSLLRDFDEQFF. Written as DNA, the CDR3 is TGTGCCAGCAGCCTCCTCCGGGACTTCGATGAGCAGTTCTTC.

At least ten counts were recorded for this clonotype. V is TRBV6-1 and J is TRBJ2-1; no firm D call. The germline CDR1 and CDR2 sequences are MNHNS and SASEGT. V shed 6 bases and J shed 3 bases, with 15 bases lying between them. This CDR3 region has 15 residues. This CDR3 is CASRSTFKGYNEQFF. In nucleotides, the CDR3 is TGTGCCAGCAGATCGACCTTCAAGGGCTACAATGAGCAGTTCTTC.

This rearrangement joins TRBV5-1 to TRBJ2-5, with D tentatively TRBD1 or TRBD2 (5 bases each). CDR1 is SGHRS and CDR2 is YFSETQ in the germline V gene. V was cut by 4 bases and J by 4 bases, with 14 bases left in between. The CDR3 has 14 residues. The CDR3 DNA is TGCGCCAGCAGCCCACGAGGGGTGGGAGAGACCCAGTACTTC. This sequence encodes CASSPRGVGETQYF.

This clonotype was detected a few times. The CDR3 protein is CASTGPFDTEAFF. CDR3 sequence (DNA): TGTGCCAGCACAGGGCCGTTTGACACTGAAGCTTTCTTT. The chain carries TRBV28 and TRBJ1-1; D may be TRBD1 (5 bases). The CDR3 is 13 residues long. Germline lookup yields CDR1 MDHEN and CDR2 SYDVKM. Trimming stripped 7 bases from V and 3 bases from J, with 12 bases between.

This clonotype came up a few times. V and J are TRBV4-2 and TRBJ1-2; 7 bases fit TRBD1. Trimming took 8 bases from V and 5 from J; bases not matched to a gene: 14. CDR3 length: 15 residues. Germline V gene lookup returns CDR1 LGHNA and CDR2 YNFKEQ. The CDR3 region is CASVQLPGQLYGYTF. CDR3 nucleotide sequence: TGTGCCAGCGTTCAACTCCCGGGACAGTTATATGGCTACACCTTC.

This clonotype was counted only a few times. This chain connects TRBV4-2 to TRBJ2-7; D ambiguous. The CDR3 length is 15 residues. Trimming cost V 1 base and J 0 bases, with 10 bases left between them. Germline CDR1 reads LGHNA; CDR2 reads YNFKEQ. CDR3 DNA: TGTGCCAGCAGCCAAGCGCTCTCGAGCTCCTACGAGCAGTACTTC. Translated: CASSQALSSSYEQYF.

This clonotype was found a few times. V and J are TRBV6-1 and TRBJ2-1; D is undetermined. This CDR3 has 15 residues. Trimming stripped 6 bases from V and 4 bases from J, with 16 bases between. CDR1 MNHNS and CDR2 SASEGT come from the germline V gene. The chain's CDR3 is CASSLQPPPYNEQFF. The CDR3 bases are TGTGCCAGCAGCCTACAGCCGCCACCATACAATGAGCAGTTCTTC.

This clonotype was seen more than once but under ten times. CDR3 bases: TGTGCCACCAGCAGAGATGGGACAGGGGCAAACATTCAGTACTTC. This sequence encodes CATSRDGTGANIQYF. The V gene is TRBV15, the J gene TRBJ2-4, with TRBD1 identical over 10 bases. The CDR3 length is 15 residues. The V and J ends lost 0 bases and 6 bases, in that order; junction bases with no gene match: 2. CDR1 is LNHNV, CDR2 YYDKDF, per germline (reference sequence).

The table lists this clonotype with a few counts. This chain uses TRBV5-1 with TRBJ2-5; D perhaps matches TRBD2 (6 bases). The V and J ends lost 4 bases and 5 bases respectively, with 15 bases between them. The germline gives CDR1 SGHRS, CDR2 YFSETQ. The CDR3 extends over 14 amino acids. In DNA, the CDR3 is TGCGCCAGCAGCGCGCCCCGGGAGTATGAGACCCAGTACTTC. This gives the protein CASSAPREYETQYF.